Listed here is a single T cell receptor beta chain. Its matching antigen is unknown. Clones were sequenced by immunoSEQ multiplex PCR, and TCRdb holds only the in-frame ones, with some missing. This sample has about 77,000 clones, with roughly 98% found just once. These data are taken from a study of Tregs in tolerant kidney transplant recipients. The CDR3 is 13 amino acids. Per the germline V gene, CDR1 is SGHDT and CDR2 is YYEEEE. V lost 3 bases and J 3 bases, leaving 6 bases between the germline ends. General observations from the study: Biological reproducibility was not directly addressed in this study. For some patients, primers changed over time, blocking nucleotide-level comparison.

The receptor comes from a human donor who received a combined kidney and bone marrow transplant. This chain joins TRBV5-6 and TRBJ1-4; no clear D gene. The sample in question was CD4+ T cells from blood, obtained before the transplant. CDR3 residues: CASSWAANEKLFF. DNA for the CDR3: TGTGCCAGCAGCTGGGCAGCTAATGAAAAACTGTTTTTT.